This T cell receptor beta chain was recovered during a study of cytomegalovirus exposure and HLA in healthy donors. Overall study findings and caveats: Some V segments (TRBV6-2 and TRBV6-3 among them) were excluded as indistinguishable.

The CDR3 covers 14 residues. Germline V gene lookup returns CDR1 SNHLY and CDR2 FYNNEI. The V gene end was trimmed by 6 bases and the J gene end by 1 base; junction bases not matched to a gene: 4. Researchers ran the PCR with 60 Vbeta and 13 Jbeta primers. Profiling relied on immunoSEQ multiplex PCR, and the TCRdb table lists in-frame clones only, not all of them. Found here are fewer than 150,000 clones, around 70% of them singletons; the top ten hold roughly 8.2%. This clone was counted a few times. Its target is not known. The TCR was taken from a woman between 35 and 50 years old in good health and CMV-seropositive. Sequences were obtained from PBMCs. The chain couples TRBV2 to TRBJ1-1; 8 bases are shared with TRBD1. The CDR3: CASSYDRGNTEAFF. The CDR3 DNA reads as TGTGCCAGCAGCTACGACAGGGGGAACACTGAAGCTTTCTTT.